Below are 4 T cell receptor beta chains sequenced from a single sample in a study of blood T cell repertoires in COVID-19. Clones were read by immunoSEQ multiplex PCR, and TCRdb kept only the in-frame ones, dropping some. This sample has about 200,000 clones, with roughly 84% found just once. Sequencing input: peripheral blood. Receptor source: a man aged 35 to 55 with acute or convalescent COVID-19.

This clone was seen only once. In DNA, the CDR3 is TGTGCCAGCCATGCTAACAGGGAAACTAATGAAAAACTGTTTTTT. Amino acids: CASHANRETNEKLFF. The gene calls are TRBV28 and TRBJ1-4; D perhaps matches TRBD1 (6 bases). V was trimmed by 8 bases and J by 1 base, leaving 14 bases between them. The CDR3 totals 15 residues. Germline V gene data show CDR1 as MDHEN and CDR2 as SYDVKM.

This clone has a single count. The genes are TRBV2 and TRBJ1-1; perhaps TRBD1 as D (5 bases). This CDR3 region has 13 residues. V lost 6 bases and J 2 bases, leaving 10 bases between the germline ends. In germline, CDR1 is SNHLY, CDR2 FYNNEI. CDR3 protein: CASSPRVNTEAFF. CDR3 bases: TGTGCCAGCAGCCCCAGGGTTAACACTGAAGCTTTCTTT.

The rearrangement uses TRBV7-9 and TRBJ2-7, with TRBD2 matching 11 bases. The CDR3 length is 17 residues. CDR1 is SEHNR and CDR2 is FQNEAQ in the germline V gene (reference sequence). V gave up 3 bases and J gave up 0 bases; unmatched junction bases: 7. The CDR3 nucleotides read TGTGCCAGCAGCTTGGGGACTAGCGGCACTCTCTCCTACGAGCAGTACTTC. It specifies CASSLGTSGTLSYEQYF.

As DNA, the CDR3 is TGCGCCAGCAGCCTCGGGACAGGGGGCAATGAGCAGTTCTTC. It encodes CASSLGTGGNEQFF. This sequence joins TRBV5-1 and TRBJ2-1; TRBD1 agrees at 11 bases. Germline lookup yields CDR1 SGHRS and CDR2 YFSETQ. Unmatched junction bases numbered 3, after V lost 4 bases and J lost 6 bases. The CDR3 loop spans 14 amino acids. Complete variable domain (other parts from reference TRBV5-1 and TRBJ2-1): KAGVTQTPRYLIKTRGQQVTLSCSPISGHRSVSWYQQTPGQGLQFLFEYFSETQRNKGNFPGRFSGRQFSNSRSEMNVSTLELGDSALYLCASSLGTGGNEQFFGPGTRLTVL.